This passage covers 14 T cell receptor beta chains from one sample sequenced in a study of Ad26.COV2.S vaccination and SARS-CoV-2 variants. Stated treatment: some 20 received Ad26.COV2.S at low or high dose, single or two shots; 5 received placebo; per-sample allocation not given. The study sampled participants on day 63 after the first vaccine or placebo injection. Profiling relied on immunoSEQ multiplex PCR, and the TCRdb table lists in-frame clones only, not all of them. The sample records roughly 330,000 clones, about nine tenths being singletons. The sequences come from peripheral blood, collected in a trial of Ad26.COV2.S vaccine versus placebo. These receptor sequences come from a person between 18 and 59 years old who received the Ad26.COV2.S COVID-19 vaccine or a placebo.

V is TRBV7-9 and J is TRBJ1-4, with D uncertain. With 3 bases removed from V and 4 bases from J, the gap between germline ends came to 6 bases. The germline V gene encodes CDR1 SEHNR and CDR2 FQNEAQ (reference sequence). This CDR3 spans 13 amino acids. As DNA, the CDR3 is TGTGCCAGCAGCTTGGGATATAATGAAAAACTGTTTTTT. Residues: CASSLGYNEKLFF.

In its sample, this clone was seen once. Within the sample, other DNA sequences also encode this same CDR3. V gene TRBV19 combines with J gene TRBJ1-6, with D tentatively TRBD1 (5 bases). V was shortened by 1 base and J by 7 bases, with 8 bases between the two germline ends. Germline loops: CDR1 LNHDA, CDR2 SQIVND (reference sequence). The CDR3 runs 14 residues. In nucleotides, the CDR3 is TGTGCCAGTAGTATAGTGGGGGGGAATTCACCCCTCCACTTT. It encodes CASSIVGGNSPLHF.

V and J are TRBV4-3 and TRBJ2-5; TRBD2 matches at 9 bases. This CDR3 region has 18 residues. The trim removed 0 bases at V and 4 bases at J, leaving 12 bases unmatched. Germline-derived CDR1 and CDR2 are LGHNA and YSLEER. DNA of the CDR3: TGCGCCAGCAGCCAAGACTACCGTTTAGCGGGAGCCGGAGAGACCCAGTACTTC. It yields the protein CASSQDYRLAGAGETQYF.

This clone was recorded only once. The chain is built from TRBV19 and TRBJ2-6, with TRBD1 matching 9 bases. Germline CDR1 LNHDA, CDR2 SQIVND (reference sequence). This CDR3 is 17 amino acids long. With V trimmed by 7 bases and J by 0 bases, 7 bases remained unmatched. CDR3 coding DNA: TGTGCCAGTACCTCGGGACAGGGTCGCTCTGGGGCCAACGTCCTGACTTTC. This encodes CASTSGQGRSGANVLTF.

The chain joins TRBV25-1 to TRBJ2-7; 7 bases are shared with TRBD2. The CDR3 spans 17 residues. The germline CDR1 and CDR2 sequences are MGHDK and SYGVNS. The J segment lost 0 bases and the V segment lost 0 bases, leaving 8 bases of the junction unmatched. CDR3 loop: CASSEYRSGNSSYEQYV. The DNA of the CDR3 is TGTGCCAGCAGTGAATACAGGAGCGGGAACAGCTCCTACGAGCAGTACGTC.

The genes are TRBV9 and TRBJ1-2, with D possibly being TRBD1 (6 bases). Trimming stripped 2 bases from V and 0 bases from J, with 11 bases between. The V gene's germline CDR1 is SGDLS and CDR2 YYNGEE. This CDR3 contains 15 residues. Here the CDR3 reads CASSVLQGANYGYTF. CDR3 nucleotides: TGTGCCAGCAGCGTCCTACAGGGCGCTAACTATGGCTACACCTTC.

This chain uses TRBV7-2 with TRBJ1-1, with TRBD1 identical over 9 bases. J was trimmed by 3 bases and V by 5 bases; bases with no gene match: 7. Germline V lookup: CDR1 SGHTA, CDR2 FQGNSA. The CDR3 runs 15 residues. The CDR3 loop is CASSPQGARDTEAFF. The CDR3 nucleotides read TGTGCCAGCAGCCCACAGGGGGCGCGGGACACTGAAGCTTTCTTT.

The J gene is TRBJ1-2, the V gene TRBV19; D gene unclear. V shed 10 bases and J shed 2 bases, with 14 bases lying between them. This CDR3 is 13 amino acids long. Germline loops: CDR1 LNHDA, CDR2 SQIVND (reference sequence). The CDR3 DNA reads TGTGCCACCCACCCAGGCCTAAACTATGGCTACACCTTC. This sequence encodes CATHPGLNYGYTF.

Written as DNA, the CDR3 is TGTGCCAGCAGTGAATTTATAGGCTCGTATGAAAAACTGTTTTTT. Translation: CASSEFIGSYEKLFF. J is TRBJ1-4 and V is TRBV25-1; D unclear. V was trimmed by 1 base and J by 6 bases, leaving 12 bases between them. CDR3 length equals 15 residues. CDR1 is MGHDK, CDR2 SYGVNS, per germline.

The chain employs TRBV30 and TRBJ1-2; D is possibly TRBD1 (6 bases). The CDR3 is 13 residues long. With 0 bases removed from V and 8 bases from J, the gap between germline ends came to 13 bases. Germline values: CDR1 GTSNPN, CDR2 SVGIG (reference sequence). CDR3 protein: CAWSVPGARGYTF. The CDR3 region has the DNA TGTGCCTGGAGTGTACCGGGGGCTCGAGGCTACACCTTC. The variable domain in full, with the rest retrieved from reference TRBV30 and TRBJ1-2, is SQTIHQWPATLVQPVGSPLSLECTVEGTSNPNLYWYRQAAGRGLQLLFYSVGIGQISSEVPQNLSASRPQDRQFILSSKKLLLSDSGFYLCAWSVPGARGYTFGSGTRLTVV.

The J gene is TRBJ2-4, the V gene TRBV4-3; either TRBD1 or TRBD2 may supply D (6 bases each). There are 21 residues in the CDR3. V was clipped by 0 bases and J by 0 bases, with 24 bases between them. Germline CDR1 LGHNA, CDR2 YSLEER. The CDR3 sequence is CASSQEFVGGLMGLAKNIQYF. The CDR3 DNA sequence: TGCGCCAGCAGCCAAGAGTTCGTGGGGGGCCTTATGGGACTAGCCAAAAACATTCAGTACTTC.

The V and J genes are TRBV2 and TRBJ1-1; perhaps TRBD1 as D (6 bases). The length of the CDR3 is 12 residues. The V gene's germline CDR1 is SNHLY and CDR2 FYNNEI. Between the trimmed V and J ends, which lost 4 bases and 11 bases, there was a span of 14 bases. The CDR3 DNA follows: TGTGCCAGCAGTGTCGAGGGGGGTTCGGCTTTCTTT. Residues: CASSVEGGSAFF.

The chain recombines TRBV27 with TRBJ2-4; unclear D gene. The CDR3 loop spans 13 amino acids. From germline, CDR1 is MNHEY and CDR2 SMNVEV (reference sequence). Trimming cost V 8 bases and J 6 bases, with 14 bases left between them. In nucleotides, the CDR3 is TGTGCCAGCGGCAGTCGCCTGGGAAACATTCAGTACTTC. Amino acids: CASGSRLGNIQYF.

CDR3 DNA sequence: TGTGCCAGCAGCCCCCAGACGGATTCACCCCTCCACTTT. Protein: CASSPQTDSPLHF. The rearrangement links TRBV13 to TRBJ1-6; D not resolved. Germline CDR1 is PRHDT and CDR2 is FYEKMQ (reference sequence). V lost 5 bases and J 8 bases, leaving 10 bases between the germline ends. The length of the CDR3 is 13 residues. Full variable domain (outside the CDR3, taken from reference TRBV13 and TRBJ1-6): AAGVIQSPRHLIKEKRETATLKCYPIPRHDTVYWYQQGPGQDPQFLISFYEKMQSDKGSIPDRFSAQQFSDYHSELNMSSLELGDSALYFCASSPQTDSPLHFGNGTRLTVT.